This TCR beta chain was identified in a study of blood T cell repertoires in COVID-19. Across the whole study: Samples taken during acute and convalescent COVID-19 were collected in the United States, Italy and Spain.

Clones were read by immunoSEQ multiplex PCR, and TCRdb kept only the in-frame ones, dropping some. The sample consists of around 480,000 clones, around 90% of them appearing once. The ends were cut back, 5 bases at V and 2 bases at J, with 15 bases in the middle. This CDR3 has 15 residues. Germline assignment: CDR1 SSHAT and CDR2 FNYEAQ (reference sequence). The sequence came from a woman younger than 30 who had recovered from COVID-19. The sample consisted of PBMCs or T cells enriched from blood (not recorded which). The chain joins TRBV7-7 to TRBJ2-5; maybe TRBD2 (6 bases). In DNA form, the CDR3 reads TGTGCCAGCAGCCCATGGGACTCCCAGCAAGAGACCCAGTACTTC. Protein product: CASSPWDSQQETQYF.